The present entry profiles one T cell receptor beta chain with its context. This record comes from a study of T cell responses to AZD1222 COVID-19 vaccine. Clones were sequenced by immunoSEQ multiplex PCR, and TCRdb holds only the in-frame ones, with some missing. The data show 130,000 or so clones, with roughly 86% seen just once and around 10% held by the top ten. Germline loops: CDR1 SGHRS, CDR2 YFSETQ. This CDR3 is built from 14 residues. V lost 0 bases, J lost 5 bases, and 11 bases lay in between. This chain links TRBV5-1 with TRBJ1-1; no definite D call. This receptor was taken from an adult in good health. The sequencing here drew on peripheral blood, taken on day 0 of AZD1222 vaccination. The CDR3 protein is CASSLASTATEAFF. The CDR3 DNA reads as TGCGCCAGCAGCTTGGCCTCTACGGCTACTGAAGCTTTCTTT.